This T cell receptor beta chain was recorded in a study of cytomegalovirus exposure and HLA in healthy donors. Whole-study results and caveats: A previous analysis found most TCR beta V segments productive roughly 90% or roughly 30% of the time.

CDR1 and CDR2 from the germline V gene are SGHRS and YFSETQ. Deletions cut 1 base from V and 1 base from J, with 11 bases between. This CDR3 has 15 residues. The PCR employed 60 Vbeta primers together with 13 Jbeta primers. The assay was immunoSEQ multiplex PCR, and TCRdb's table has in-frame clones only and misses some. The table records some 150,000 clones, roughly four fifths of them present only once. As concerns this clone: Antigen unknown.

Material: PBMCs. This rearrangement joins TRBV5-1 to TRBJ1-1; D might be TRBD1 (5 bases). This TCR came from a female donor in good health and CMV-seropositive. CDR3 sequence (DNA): TGCGCCAGCAGCTTGCAGGGTACAAGGAACACTGAAGCTTTCTTT. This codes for CASSLQGTRNTEAFF.